This TCR beta chain was identified during a study of a mutant IDH1 vaccine in newly diagnosed glioma. Turning to the study itself: Vaccine dosing followed radiotherapy by 4-6 weeks, or accompanied temozolomide cycles.

Time point given: week 5, during vaccination. Vaccinated patients received 300 ug of mutant IDH1 20-mer peptide per dose, with topical imiquimod. Concerning this clone itself: Its antigen is as yet unknown.

The CDR3 sequence is 14 residues long. Trimming left V 0 bases short and J 6 bases short, with 15 bases between. Germline loops: CDR1 GTSNPN, CDR2 SVGIG (reference sequence). Repertoires were generated with immunoSEQ multiplex PCR, while TCRdb's copy carries only in-frame clones and drops some. The sample consists of about 38,000 clones, approximately 78% of them appearing once. This chain links TRBV30 with TRBJ2-7, with D possibly being TRBD2 (6 bases). The clonotype comes from a man aged 35 to 55 with glioma. Sequencing was performed on PBMCs, taken from a glioma patient whose treatment included an IDH1 peptide vaccine. CDR3 in DNA: TGTGCCTGGAGTGTACAAAGGGGAGGTCGCGAGCAGTACTTC. Residues: CAWSVQRGGREQYF.